This TCR beta chain was captured in a study of somatic mutations in cytotoxic T cells in rheumatoid arthritis. This clone was observed a single time. Its antigen is not known. Assay used: immunoSEQ multiplex PCR; TCRdb lists only in-frame clones, some missing. Found here are about 26,000 clones, 82% of them singletons; the top ten hold approximately 5.3%. Trimming took off 5 bases at V and 6 bases at J, with 14 bases between the two ends. The CDR3 spans 13 residues. Per germline, CDR1 PRHDT and CDR2 FYEKMQ (reference sequence). Study-wide results and limits: The top CD8+ clone topped 20% of CD8+ cells in about an eighth of the 65 patients.

This TCR came from a middle-aged man in good health. The chain carries TRBV13 and TRBJ2-7; D might be TRBD1 (5 bases). The sequencing input was CD8+ T cells sorted from blood. In DNA, the CDR3 is TGTGCCAGCAGCCCCGGCCAGGGCGGCGAGCAGTACTTC. Translated: CASSPGQGGEQYF.